One and the same sample provided the 25 T cell receptor beta chains below, sequenced in a study of CXCR3-negative and CXCR3-positive naive CD8 T cells. Which antigens these TCRs recognize remains unknown. Findings of the study overall: The TRB CDR3s that CXCR3-positive naive cells carried were more hydrophobic than those of CXCR3-negative naive cells.

UMI labels and 5' RACE were used to prepare the TRB cDNA libraries. TCRdb reprocessed the 5' RACE reads; each CDR3 protein has one entry and no DNA is given. The sample has several thousand distinct CDR3 sequences. The sample consisted of naive CXCR3+ CD8+ T cells from blood. Subset described: CD45RO-CCR7+CD27+CD95- naive CD8+ T cells expressing CXCR3 (TNR3+). Every receptor here comes from a human donor in good health. Some clones in this sample may be carry-over from other donors' samples.

By frequency, this clonotype is medium-sized. This CDR3 is CASSQGDRGSSGANVLTF. The V and J genes are TRBV3-1 and TRBJ2-6. Germline lookup yields CDR1 LGHDT and CDR2 YNNKEL (reference sequence). The CDR3 has 18 amino acids.

Measured by frequency, this clonotype is medium-sized. The chain carries TRBV9 and TRBJ1-1; as DNA is missing, the TRBD1 call by TCRdb cannot be tested. The CDR3 is made up of 16 amino acids. Germline V lookup: CDR1 SGDLS, CDR2 YYNGEE. The CDR3 region is CASSAWGQALNTEAFF.

V is TRBV6-5 and J is TRBJ1-5. This CDR3 comprises 15 residues. Germline lookup yields CDR1 MNHEY and CDR2 SVGAGI. The chain's CDR3 is CASSYSTGTGQPQHF.

By frequency, this clonotype registers medium-sized. CDR3 in amino acids: CASSLYGISYEQYF. This sequence joins TRBV28 and TRBJ2-7. The CDR3 is made up of 14 amino acids. Germline V gene lookup returns CDR1 MDHEN and CDR2 SYDVKM.

This clonotype is called medium-sized based on its frequency. This chain connects TRBV29-1 to TRBJ2-7. CDR3 size: 12 residues. CDR1 SQVTM and CDR2 ANQGSEA come from the germline V gene. The CDR3: CSVAGENYEQYF.

By frequency, this clonotype registers medium-sized. The J gene is TRBJ2-3, the V gene TRBV20-1; TCRdb gives TRBD2 as the D gene, but with no DNA this cannot be confirmed. Looked up from germline, CDR1 is DFQATT and CDR2 is SNEGSKA (reference sequence). The CDR3 spans 16 residues. The CDR3 loop is CSAPPGFLAGTDTQYF.

The gene calls are TRBV20-1 and TRBJ1-6; the D gene TCRdb calls, TRBD1, cannot be checked with no DNA. The CDR3 is made up of 14 amino acids. Per the germline V gene, CDR1 is DFQATT and CDR2 is SNEGSKA (reference sequence). CDR3 amino acids: CSARERQGGSPLHF.

Frequency places this clonotype as medium-sized. The rearrangement joins TRBV21-1 to TRBJ1-5; there is no DNA to check the TCRdb D call of TRBD1. TRBV21-1 represents a pseudogene. This CDR3 has 21 amino acids. This CDR3 reads CASSSPPRTERTWKTNQPQHF.

The chain recombines TRBV6-2 or TRBV6-3 with TRBJ2-6. CDR1 and CDR2 from the germline V gene are MNHEY and SVGEGT. The CDR3 totals 14 residues. The CDR3 is CASTQFSGANVLTF.

CDR3: CASSVGSGGSYNEQFF. The chain employs TRBV9 and TRBJ2-1; TCRdb selects TRBD2, and the lack of DNA leaves this call unchecked. The germline CDR1 and CDR2 sequences are SGDLS and YYNGEE. The length of the CDR3 is 16 residues.

The CDR3 sequence is CASGSFREDYTF. The chain couples TRBV12-5 to TRBJ1-2. CDR1 is LGHNT, CDR2 FRNRAP, per germline. This CDR3 spans 12 amino acids.

V is TRBV29-1 and J is TRBJ2-7; checking the TCRdb D call of TRBD2 is not possible without DNA. Germline CDR1 reads SQVTM; CDR2 reads ANQGSEA. CDR3 length: 13 amino acids. This CDR3 is CSVGTSGGYEQYF.

The V and J genes are TRBV28 and TRBJ1-5; there is no DNA to check the TCRdb D call of TRBD1. The CDR3 totals 17 residues. The germline gives CDR1 MDHEN, CDR2 SYDVKM. CDR3 sequence: CASSLNSLDPDGQPQHF.

This sequence joins TRBV5-6 and TRBJ2-1; no DNA is available, so the TRBD2 call from TCRdb remains unchecked. The CDR3 has 15 residues. CDR1 SGHDT and CDR2 YYEEEE come from the germline V gene. This chain's CDR3 is CASSLAGQSYNEQFF.

V and J are TRBV20-1 and TRBJ2-3; checking the TCRdb D call of TRBD2 is not possible without DNA. The CDR3 spans 14 residues. In germline, CDR1 is DFQATT, CDR2 SNEGSKA (reference sequence). The CDR3: CSASSGASTDTQYF.

V gene TRBV12-3 or TRBV12-4 combines with J gene TRBJ1-2; TCRdb's D call, TRBD1, is unchecked because there is no DNA. The CDR3 has 14 amino acids. The CDR3 reads CASSLIGAGYGYTF.

This chain uses TRBV10-3 with TRBJ2-5; TCRdb calls TRBD2, which cannot be checked without DNA. This CDR3 is built from 18 residues. Germline CDR1 is ENHRY and CDR2 is SYGVKD. CDR3 loop: CAISERDGTSGMQETQYF.

This chain links TRBV6-2 or TRBV6-3 with TRBJ1-1. There are 13 residues in the CDR3. The germline V gene encodes CDR1 MNHEY and CDR2 SVGEGT. CDR3 amino acids: CASSYNQNTEAFF.

This sequence joins TRBV6-6 and TRBJ2-4. CDR3 length equals 17 residues. CDR1 MNHNY and CDR2 SVGAGI come from the germline V gene (reference sequence). The CDR3 spells CASSYLTTPIAKNIQYF.

J is TRBJ1-1 and V is TRBV14. The V gene's germline CDR1 is SGHDN and CDR2 FVKESK. The CDR3 has 12 amino acids. The CDR3 here is CARQGRNTEAFF.

This clonotype is labeled medium-sized based on frequency. The chain joins TRBV29-1 to TRBJ1-4. The CDR3 sequence is 13 residues long. Germline CDR1 SQVTM, CDR2 ANQGSEA. The CDR3 sequence: CSVVGSSNEKLFF.

The chain combines TRBV27 with TRBJ1-4; TCRdb's D call of TRBD1 is untestable without DNA. Germline loops: CDR1 MNHEY, CDR2 SMNVEV (reference sequence). The CDR3 consists of 14 residues. The CDR3: CASSWDRWGEKLFF.

The chain carries TRBV5-8 and TRBJ2-3. The germline V gene has CDR1 SGHTS and CDR2 YDEGEE. The CDR3 loop spans 17 amino acids. The CDR3 reads CASSLGNSNPSTDTQYF.

The chain joins TRBV5-1 to TRBJ2-7; TCRdb names TRBD1, which stays unverified in the absence of DNA. CDR3 length: 14 residues. Germline V CDR1 and CDR2: SGHRS, YFSETQ. The CDR3 loop reads CASSGGQESYEQYF.

V usage is TRBV7-9 and J usage is TRBJ2-1; TCRdb's D gene call, TRBD1, goes unchecked for lack of DNA. The CDR3 has 15 amino acids. CDR1 is SEHNR and CDR2 is FQNEAQ in the germline V gene (reference sequence). The CDR3 sequence: CASSLPQGAGNEQFF.